A selection of T cell receptor beta chains follows, all from one sample in a study of beta chain features in type 1 diabetes. Here immunoSEQ multiplex PCR was the method, and the copy in TCRdb shows in-frame clones only, minus some. This repertoire shows hundreds of thousands of clones, over 13% found once; its top ten account for 0.04%. Sequencing was done on a sample of naive CD4+ T cells from blood. The receptor set was obtained from a man younger than 30 with type 1 diabetes. Each CDR3 is given with its conserved first and last residue.

CDR3aa: CATTRENYGYTF
v_gene: TRBV28

CDR3aa: CATSRDPRTGNEQYF
v_gene: TRBV15

CDR3aa: CASSPTGGGYNEQFF
v_gene: TRBV7-9

CDR3aa: CASSLGRGYGYTF
v_gene: TRBV5-6

CDR3aa: CASSLGTGDEQFF
v_gene: TRBV7-2

CDR3aa: CASGLVGQDFTEAFF
v_gene: TRBV5-4

CDR3aa: CASSTTDRSVEQYF
v_gene: TRBV21-1

CDR3aa: CAWSMLGQNSYEQYF
v_gene: TRBV30

CDR3aa: CASSQGLAETQYF
v_gene: TRBV4-1

CDR3aa: CASSPGLPRDAKNIQYF
v_gene: TRBV7-2

CDR3aa: CASSQEPARAEQYF
v_gene: TRBV4-1

CDR3aa: CASSNEGTGNYGYTF
v_gene: TRBV19

CDR3aa: CSARSGDEQFF
v_gene: TRBV20-1

CDR3aa: CASSSRTGGLAFF
v_gene: TRBV25-1

CDR3aa: CASSPIPVGTDTQYF
v_gene: TRBV28

CDR3aa: CASSEAALTSSTDTQYF
v_gene: TRBV6-1

CDR3aa: CASSLGGRASNEQFF
v_gene: TRBV9

CDR3aa: CASSFVGRAYNEQFF
v_gene: TRBV11-2

CDR3aa: CASSPRRVIATF
v_gene: TRBV28

CDR3aa: CASSKSGTPIQYF
v_gene: TRBV19

CDR3aa: CASSLNRLPNEKLFF
v_gene: TRBV7-9

CDR3aa: CASSQAWMTEAFF
v_gene: TRBV4-2